What follows is one T cell receptor (beta chain) and its context. This specimen belongs to a study of blood T cell repertoires in COVID-19. The length of the CDR3 is 15 residues. The V segment lost 4 bases and the J segment 5 bases; nucleotides outside the gene matches: 4. Looked up from germline, CDR1 is MGHRA and CDR2 is YSYEKL. Clones were read by immunoSEQ multiplex PCR, and TCRdb kept only the in-frame ones, dropping some. The table includes about 260,000 clones, around 86% detected once. This sequence originates from a woman aged 50 to 60 who had recovered from COVID-19. The sample consisted of PBMCs or T cells enriched from blood (not recorded which). The chain is built from TRBV4-1 and TRBJ2-3; 12 nucleotides line up with TRBD1. The CDR3 sequence is CASSPGTGGIDTQYF. In DNA form, the CDR3 reads TGCGCCAGCAGCCCCGGGACAGGGGGCATAGATACGCAGTATTTT.